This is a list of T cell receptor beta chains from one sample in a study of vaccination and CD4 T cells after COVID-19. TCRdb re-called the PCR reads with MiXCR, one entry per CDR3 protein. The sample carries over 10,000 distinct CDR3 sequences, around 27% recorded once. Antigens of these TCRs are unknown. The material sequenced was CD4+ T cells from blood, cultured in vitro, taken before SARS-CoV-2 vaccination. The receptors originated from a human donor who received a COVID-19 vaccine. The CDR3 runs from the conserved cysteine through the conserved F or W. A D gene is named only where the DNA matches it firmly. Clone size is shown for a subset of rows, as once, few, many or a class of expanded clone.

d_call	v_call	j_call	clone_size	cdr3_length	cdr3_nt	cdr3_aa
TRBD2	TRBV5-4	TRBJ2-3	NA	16	TGTGCCAGCAGCTTGGATAGCGGGGGGGCAATAGATACGCAGTATTTT	CASSLDSGGAIDTQYF
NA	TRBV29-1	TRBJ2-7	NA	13	TGCAGCGTTGAAGTGGGTCAGGGAAGCGAGCAGTACTTC	CSVEVGQGSEQYF
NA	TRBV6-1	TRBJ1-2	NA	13	TGTGCCAGCGGATACGGGACACTATATGGCTACACCTTC	CASGYGTLYGYTF
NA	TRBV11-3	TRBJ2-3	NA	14	TGTGCCAGCAGCCTATCCGGGACTGTAGATACGCAGTATTTT	CASSLSGTVDTQYF
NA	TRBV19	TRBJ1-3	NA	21	NA	CASSVLEANVLTFGAGATIYF
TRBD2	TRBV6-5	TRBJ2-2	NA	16	TGTGCCAGCAGTTACACTAGCGGGGGGGCGGTCGGGGAGCTGTTTTTT	CASSYTSGGAVGELFF
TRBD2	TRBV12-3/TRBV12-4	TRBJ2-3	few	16	TGTGCCAGCAGTCGCATTACTAGCGGGGGGGCAGATACGCAGTATTTT	CASSRITSGGADTQYF
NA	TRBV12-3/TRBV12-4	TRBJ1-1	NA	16	TGTGCCAGCAGTTTAATTCGGGACACAATGAACACTGAAGCTTTCTTT	CASSLIRDTMNTEAFF
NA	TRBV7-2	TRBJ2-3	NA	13	TGTGCCAGCTCAAGACTAGTGAGAGATACGCAGTATTTT	CASSRLVRDTQYF
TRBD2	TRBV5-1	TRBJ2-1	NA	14	TGCGCCAGCAGCATAGGGACTAGCGGGGGGTCACAGTTCTTC	CASSIGTSGGSQFF
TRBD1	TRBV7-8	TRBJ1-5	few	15	TGTGCCAGCAGCTTAAGGGACAGACTAAATCAGCCCCAGCATTTT	CASSLRDRLNQPQHF
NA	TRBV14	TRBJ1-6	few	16	TGTGCCAGCAGCCAAGGCAGCCCACATTATAATTCACCCCTCCACTTT	CASSQGSPHYNSPLHF
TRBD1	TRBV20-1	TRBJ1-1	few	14	TGCAGTGCTAGAGATACAGGGGGCCTTTCTGAAGCTTTCTTT	CSARDTGGLSEAFF
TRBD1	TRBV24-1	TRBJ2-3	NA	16	TGTGCCACCAGTGATCCGGGACAGGGAGGATCGGATACGCAGTATTTT	CATSDPGQGGSDTQYF
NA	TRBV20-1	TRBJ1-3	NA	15	TGCAGTGCTAGAGATTCTTCGATAGGGGGAAACACCATATATTTT	CSARDSSIGGNTIYF
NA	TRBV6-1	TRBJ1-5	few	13	TGTGCCAGCAGCCCTACCTCGGATCAGCCCCAGCATTTT	CASSPTSDQPQHF
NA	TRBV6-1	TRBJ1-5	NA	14	TGTGCCAGCAGTCAGCTTTATAGCAATCAGCCCCAGCATTTT	CASSQLYSNQPQHF
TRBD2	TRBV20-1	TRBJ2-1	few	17	TGCAGTGCCTTACAGCCTAGCGGGGGAGCTGCCTACAATGAGCAGTTCTTC	CSALQPSGGAAYNEQFF
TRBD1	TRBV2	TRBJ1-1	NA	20	TGTGCCAGCAGTGACAGGCAGGGGGCCGCAGCGGACGAGGTGAACACTGAAGCTTTCTTT	CASSDRQGAAADEVNTEAFF
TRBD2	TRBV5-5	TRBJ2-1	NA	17	TGTGCCAGCAGCTTGCGGGTAGCGGGGGGGCTTAGGAATGAGCAGTTCTTC	CASSLRVAGGLRNEQFF